This T cell receptor (beta chain) was recovered during a study of CD8 T cells in Susac syndrome. This clonotype was found once. The TEMRA cells underwent FACS enrichment, while the CD8+ and CD4+ T cells underwent negative isolation. Reverse transcription of about 0.5 to 1 ug RNA used random hexamers. The CDR3 of TCR beta was amplified by immunoSEQ multiplex PCR across 54 Vbeta and 13 Jbeta. TCRdb re-derived calls from the immunoSEQ multiplex PCR reads in MiXCR, one entry per CDR3 protein. The repertoire holds fewer than 300,000 distinct CDR3 sequences, with roughly 85% as singletons. This clonotype was sampled from a human donor with multiple sclerosis. The specimen was CD8+ T cells from PBMCs.

The CDR3 region is CASSPLAVANTGELFF. The CDR3 nucleotides are TGCGCCAGCAGCCCCCTAGCGGTCGCGAACACCGGGGAGCTGTTTTTT. The chain carries TRBV5-1 and TRBJ2-2, with 7 bases lining up with TRBD2. The length of the CDR3 is 16 residues. V lost 4 bases and J lost 0; bases outside the gene matches: 6. The V gene's germline CDR1 is SGHRS and CDR2 YFSETQ.